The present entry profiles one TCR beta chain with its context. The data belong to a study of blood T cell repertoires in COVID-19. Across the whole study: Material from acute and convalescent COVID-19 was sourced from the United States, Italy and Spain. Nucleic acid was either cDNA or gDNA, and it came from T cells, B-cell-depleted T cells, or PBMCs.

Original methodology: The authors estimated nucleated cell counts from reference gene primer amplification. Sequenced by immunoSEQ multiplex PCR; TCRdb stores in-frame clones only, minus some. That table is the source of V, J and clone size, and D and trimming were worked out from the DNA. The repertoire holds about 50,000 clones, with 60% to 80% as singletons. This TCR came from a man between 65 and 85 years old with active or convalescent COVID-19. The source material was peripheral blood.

The CDR3 DNA follows: TGTGCCAGCACCGCCCATAGCTCCTACAATGAGCAGTTCTTC. As protein: CASTAHSSYNEQFF. J is TRBJ2-1 and V is TRBV5-4; D remains ambiguous. The V end lost 6 bases, the J end lost 0 bases, and 10 bases lay between the germline ends. The CDR3 is 14 residues long. Germline lookup yields CDR1 SGHNT and CDR2 YYREEE (reference sequence).